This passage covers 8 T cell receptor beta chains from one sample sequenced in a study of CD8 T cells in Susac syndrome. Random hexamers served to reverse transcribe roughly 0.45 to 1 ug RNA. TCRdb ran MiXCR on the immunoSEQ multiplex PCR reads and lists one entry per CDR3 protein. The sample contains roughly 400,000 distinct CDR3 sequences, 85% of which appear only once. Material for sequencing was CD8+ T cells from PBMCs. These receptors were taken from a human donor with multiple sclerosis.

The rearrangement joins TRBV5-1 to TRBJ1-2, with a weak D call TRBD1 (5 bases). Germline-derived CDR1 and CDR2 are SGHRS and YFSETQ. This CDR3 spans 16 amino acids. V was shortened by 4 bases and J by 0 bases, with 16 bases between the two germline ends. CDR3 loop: CASSPITGLSNYGYTF. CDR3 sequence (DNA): TGCGCCAGCAGCCCCATAACAGGCCTCTCTAACTATGGCTACACCTTC.

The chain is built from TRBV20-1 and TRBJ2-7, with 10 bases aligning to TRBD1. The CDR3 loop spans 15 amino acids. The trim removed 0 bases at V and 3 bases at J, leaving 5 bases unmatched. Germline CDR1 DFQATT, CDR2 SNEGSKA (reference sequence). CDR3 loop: CSARDRDRGFYEQYF. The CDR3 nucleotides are TGCAGTGCTAGAGACCGGGACAGGGGATTCTACGAGCAGTACTTC.

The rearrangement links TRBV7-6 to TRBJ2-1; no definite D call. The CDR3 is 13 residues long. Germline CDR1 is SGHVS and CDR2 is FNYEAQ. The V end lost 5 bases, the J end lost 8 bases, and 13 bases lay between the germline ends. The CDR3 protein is CASSMLGWHEQFF. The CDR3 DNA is TGTGCCAGCAGCATGCTAGGATGGCATGAGCAGTTCTTC.

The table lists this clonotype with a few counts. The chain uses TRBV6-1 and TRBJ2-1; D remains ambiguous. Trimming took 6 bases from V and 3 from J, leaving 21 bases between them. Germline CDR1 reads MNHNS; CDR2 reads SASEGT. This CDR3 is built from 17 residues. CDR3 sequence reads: CASRPWSSTELYNEQFF. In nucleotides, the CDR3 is TGTGCCAGCAGGCCGTGGTCTTCGACGGAGCTCTACAATGAGCAGTTCTTC.

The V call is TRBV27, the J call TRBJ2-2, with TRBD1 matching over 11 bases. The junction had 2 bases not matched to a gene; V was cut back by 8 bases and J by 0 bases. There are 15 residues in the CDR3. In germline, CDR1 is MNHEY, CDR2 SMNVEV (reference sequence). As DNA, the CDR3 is TGTGCCAGCGGGGGACAGGGGGCGAACACCGGGGAGCTGTTTTTT. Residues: CASGGQGANTGELFF.

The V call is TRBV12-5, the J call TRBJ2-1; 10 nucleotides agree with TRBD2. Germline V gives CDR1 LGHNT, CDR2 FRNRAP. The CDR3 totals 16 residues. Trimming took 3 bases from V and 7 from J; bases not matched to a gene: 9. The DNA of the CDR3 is TGTGCTAGTGGTTTCAAAGCGGGAGGGCCGGTTAATGAGCAGTTCTTC. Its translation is CASGFKAGGPVNEQFF.

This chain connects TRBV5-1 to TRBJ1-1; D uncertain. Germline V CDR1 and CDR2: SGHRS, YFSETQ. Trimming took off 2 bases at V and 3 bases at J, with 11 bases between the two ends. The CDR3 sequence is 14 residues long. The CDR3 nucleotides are TGCGCCAGCAGCTTTGGGGATCTGGACACTGAAGCTTTCTTT. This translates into CASSFGDLDTEAFF. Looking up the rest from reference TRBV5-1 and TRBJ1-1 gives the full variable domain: KAGVTQTPRYLIKTRGQQVTLSCSPISGHRSVSWYQQTPGQGLQFLFEYFSETQRNKGNFPGRFSGRQFSNSRSEMNVSTLELGDSALYLCASSFGDLDTEAFFGQGTRLTVV.

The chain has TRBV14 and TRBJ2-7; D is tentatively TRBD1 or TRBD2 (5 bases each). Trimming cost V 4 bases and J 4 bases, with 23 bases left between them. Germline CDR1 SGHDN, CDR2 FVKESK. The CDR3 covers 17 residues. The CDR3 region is CASSLTRFPREGYEQYF. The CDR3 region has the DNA TGTGCCAGCAGCCTTACTAGATTCCCCAGGGAAGGATACGAGCAGTACTTC.